The 15 T cell receptor beta chains below come from one sample, sequenced in a study of shared clonotypes between healthy human individuals. CD8 cells classed as naive were CD45RO-negative and positively selected for CCR7, excluding terminally differentiated effector memory CD45RA+ cells. Some clones are missing from TCRdb's copy, which holds only in-frame ones; the method was immunoSEQ multiplex PCR. Here the sample spans over 2 million clones, 85% to 95% being singletons. Sequenced input: naive CD8+ T cells sorted from blood. Receptors were obtained from a man between 18 and 35 years old in good health.

The chain couples TRBV5-6 to TRBJ2-7, with TRBD1 matching 11 bases. Germline CDR1 is SGHDT and CDR2 is YYEEEE. The CDR3 is 16 amino acids. The ends lost 0 bases at V and 6 bases at J; junction bases unmatched: 8. CDR3 amino acids: CASSLGPGQGGPEQYF. CDR3 DNA: TGTGCCAGCAGCTTGGGGCCGGGACAGGGGGGCCCCGAGCAGTACTTC.

Here the CDR3 DNA reads TGCGCCAGCAGCCAAGAAAGGAGCAATCAGCCCCAGCATTTT. Translation: CASSQERSNQPQHF. The chain uses TRBV4-1 and TRBJ1-5; no clear D gene. The germline gives CDR1 MGHRA, CDR2 YSYEKL. Trimming shortened V by 0 bases and J by 1 base, and 4 bases separated the two germline ends. The CDR3 is made up of 14 amino acids.

The chain recombines TRBV25-1 with TRBJ2-1; a weak D match, TRBD1 (6 bases). Trimming removed 2 bases from V and 2 bases from J, with 10 bases in between. This CDR3 has 15 residues. Germline V gives CDR1 MGHDK, CDR2 SYGVNS. The CDR3 here is CASSEGQLPYNEQFF. CDR3 in DNA: TGTGCCAGCAGTGAAGGACAGTTACCCTACAATGAGCAGTTCTTC.

Points on this clone: Other nucleotide sequences from this sample produce the same CDR3. J is TRBJ2-7 and V is TRBV15; D might be TRBD1 (6 bases). The germline V and J ends were trimmed by 0 bases and 0 bases, with 9 bases remaining between them. CDR1 and CDR2 (germline): LNHNV, YYDKDF (reference sequence). The CDR3 sequence is 15 residues long. The CDR3 reads CATSRDLGASYEQYF. CDR3 sequence (DNA): TGTGCCACCAGCAGAGATCTGGGGGCCTCCTACGAGCAGTACTTC.

This chain uses TRBV27 with TRBJ1-1, with D perhaps TRBD1 (6 bases). This CDR3 comprises 15 residues. In germline, CDR1 is MNHEY, CDR2 SMNVEV (reference sequence). V was pared by 3 bases and J by 1 base, with 12 bases between. The DNA for the CDR3 is TGTGCCAGCAGTTTCGGTATCAGGGGGAACACTGAAGCTTTCTTT. Translated: CASSFGIRGNTEAFF.

This clone showed up just once. The genes are TRBV11-2 and TRBJ1-1, with TRBD1 matching over 7 bases. V dropped 6 bases and J dropped 1; count of bases not matched to a gene: 11. The CDR3 runs 16 residues. CDR1 and CDR2 (germline): SGHAT, FQNNGV. The CDR3 DNA reads TGTGCCAGCAGAAGTCACGAGACAGGGCCGAACACTGAAGCTTTCTTT. Translated: CASRSHETGPNTEAFF.

Details on this clone: Other DNA variants within this sample encode the same CDR3. The chain carries TRBV7-6 and TRBJ2-7, with D perhaps matching TRBD2 (6 bases). Trimming shortened V by 1 base and J by 3 bases, and 7 bases separated the two germline ends. Looked up from germline, CDR1 is SGHVS and CDR2 is FNYEAQ. CDR3 size: 13 residues. Here the CDR3 reads CASSLDGGYEQYF. CDR3 nucleotides: TGTGCCAGCAGCTTAGACGGGGGCTACGAGCAGTACTTC. Filled out from reference TRBV7-6 and TRBJ2-7, the complete variable domain reads GAGVSQSPRYKVTKRGQDVALRCDPISGHVSLYWYRQALGQGPEFLTYFNYEAQQDKSGLPNDRFSAERPEGSISTLTIQRTEQRDSAMYRCASSLDGGYEQYFGPGTRLTVT.

This chain joins TRBV27 and TRBJ1-1; perhaps TRBD1 as D (5 bases). Trimming cost V 6 bases and J 1 base, with 12 bases left between them. Germline V gene lookup returns CDR1 MNHEY and CDR2 SMNVEV (reference sequence). CDR3 length: 14 amino acids. CDR3 loop: CASRPRGGNTEAFF. The CDR3 DNA is TGTGCCAGCAGGCCCCGCGGGGGGAACACTGAAGCTTTCTTT.

The sample holds one count of this clone. V and J are TRBV25-1 and TRBJ2-7, with 12 bases lining up with TRBD2. Trimming took 2 bases from V and 2 from J; bases not matched to a gene: 4. This CDR3 comprises 16 residues. Germline-derived CDR1 and CDR2 are MGHDK and SYGVNS. CDR3 nucleotides: TGTGCCAGCAGTGAAACTAGCGGGGGGCCCACCTACGAGCAGTACTTC. Its protein is CASSETSGGPTYEQYF.

The gene calls are TRBV5-1 and TRBJ2-3; 9 bases agree with TRBD2. Losses at the gene ends were 3 bases for V and 5 bases for J; bases not matched to a gene: 13. The length of the CDR3 is 17 residues. CDR1 is SGHRS and CDR2 is YFSETQ in the germline V gene. The CDR3, as DNA: TGCGCCAGCAGCTCATCCCGGTTAGCGGGAGTAAAAGATACGCAGTATTTT. Residues: CASSSSRLAGVKDTQYF. The entire variable domain, with the rest obtained from reference TRBV5-1 and TRBJ2-3, is as follows: KAGVTQTPRYLIKTRGQQVTLSCSPISGHRSVSWYQQTPGQGLQFLFEYFSETQRNKGNFPGRFSGRQFSNSRSEMNVSTLELGDSALYLCASSSSRLAGVKDTQYFGPGTRLTVL.

Notes on this clone: Other DNA variants within this sample encode the same CDR3. The gene calls are TRBV19 and TRBJ1-1; no clear D. Trimming shortened V by 3 bases and J by 2 bases, and 7 bases separated the two germline ends. The CDR3 sequence is 13 residues long. CDR1 LNHDA and CDR2 SQIVND come from the germline V gene (reference sequence). CDR3 residues: CASSIGSNTEAFF. The CDR3 nucleotides are TGTGCCAGTAGTATTGGGTCCAACACTGAAGCTTTCTTT.

The chain recombines TRBV25-1 with TRBJ1-2; D call uncertain. V shed 2 bases and J shed 7 bases, with 5 bases lying between them. Germline CDR1 MGHDK, CDR2 SYGVNS. This CDR3 comprises 11 residues. This CDR3 is CASSEVGGYTF. CDR3 coding DNA: TGTGCCAGCAGTGAAGTAGGTGGCTACACCTTC.

CDR3: CASSSRTEGTDTQYF. Written as DNA, the CDR3 is TGTGCCAGCAGTTCTCGGACTGAAGGGACAGATACGCAGTATTTT. The chain employs TRBV6-5 and TRBJ2-3, with a weak D call TRBD2 (5 bases). V was clipped by 4 bases and J by 3 bases, with 14 bases between them. The V gene's germline CDR1 is MNHEY and CDR2 SVGAGI. The CDR3 has 15 amino acids.

The rearrangement joins TRBV9 to TRBJ2-5; TRBD2 agrees at 8 bases. The CDR3 has 14 residues. Trimming removed 4 bases from V and 5 bases from J; junction bases left unmatched: 7. Germline CDR1 reads SGDLS; CDR2 reads YYNGEE. The CDR3 reads CASSNSGNWETQYF. The CDR3 DNA follows: TGTGCCAGCAGCAATAGCGGGAATTGGGAGACCCAGTACTTC. Full variable domain (outside the CDR3, taken from reference TRBV9 and TRBJ2-5): DSGVTQTPKHLITATGQRVTLRCSPRSGDLSVYWYQQSLDQGLQFLIQYYNGEERAKGNILERFSAQQFPDLHSELNLSSLELGDSALYFCASSNSGNWETQYFGPGTRLLVL.

Concerning this clone: A read error may produce the germline difference seen at one junction end. The chain is built from TRBV29-1 and TRBJ2-7, with D perhaps TRBD1 (6 bases). The CDR3 length is 13 residues. The germline CDR1 and CDR2 sequences are SQVTM and ANQGSEA. Here the CDR3 reads CSVDQGTPYGQYF. CDR3 bases: TGCAGCGTTGATCAAGGGACACCCTACGGGCAGTACTTC.